The T cell receptor (beta chain) described here comes from a study of T-cell memory formation after mild COVID-19. Whole-study context: TCR clusters were largely donor specific.

TCRdb recomputed calls from the 5' RACE reads with MiXCR, one row per CDR3 protein. The sample includes around 310,000 distinct CDR3 sequences, approximately 22% of them seen just once. This CDR3 has 13 residues. Germline CDR1 DFQATT, CDR2 SNEGSKA (reference sequence). V shed 0 bases and J shed 6 bases, with 9 bases lying between them. The chain uses TRBV20-1 and TRBJ1-5; no firm D call. The sequenced sample consisted of PBMCs or a T cell subset sorted from them (not recorded which). The sequence came from a man aged 18 to 30 who had mild COVID-19 (a few samples of this study predate the infection). Cell type and time point are not known. The CDR3 sequence is CSARDSLSQPQHF. The CDR3 coding sequence is TGCAGTGCTAGAGATAGCCTGAGTCAGCCCCAGCATTTT.